The clone carrying this TCR beta chain was counted only a few times. Its antigen remains unknown. The study ran its PCR with 60 Vbeta and 13 Jbeta primers. Only in-frame clones appear in the TCRdb table, and some are missing; sequencing was by immunoSEQ multiplex PCR. The sample lists more than 90,000 clones, roughly 73% seen once, with around 0.79% in the top ten. This entry is derived from a study of cytomegalovirus exposure and HLA in healthy donors. About the study: Unique TCRs from HLA-typed donors, about 78 million of them, were held in an early data release.

V lost 6 bases and J 0 bases, leaving 11 bases between the germline ends. The CDR3 contains 14 residues. Germline V gives CDR1 ENHRY, CDR2 SYGVKD. Whole-study results and caveats: In a later analysis, a missense DCLRE1C variant was linked to TCR beta V- and J-gene trimming.

What was sequenced was PBMCs. The TCR originated in a woman in her twenties or thirties in good health and CMV-seronegative. The rearrangement uses TRBV10-3 and TRBJ1-1; the D is unclear. CDR3 residues: CAIRAAGMNTEAFF. Written as DNA, the CDR3 is TGTGCCATCAGGGCGGCGGGCATGAACACTGAAGCTTTCTTT.